Below, 22 T cell receptor beta chains from the same sample are listed, as sequenced in a study of early stage breast cancer tumors. Some clones are missing from TCRdb's copy, which holds only in-frame ones; the method was immunoSEQ multiplex PCR. Of some 7,800 clones in the sample, approximately 80% were seen once. Sequencing used normal breast tissue next to the tumor. The receptors were sampled from a person between 60 and 70 years old with breast cancer.

This rearrangement joins TRBV5-1 to TRBJ1-6; unclear D gene. V lost 2 bases, J lost 0 bases, and 12 bases lay in between. This CDR3 comprises 17 residues. The germline V gene encodes CDR1 SGHRS and CDR2 YFSETQ. CDR3 sequence (DNA): TGCGCCAGCAGCTTAGGACGGCCTCGCTCCTATAATTCACCCCTCCACTTT. It is translated as CASSLGRPRSYNSPLHF.

This clone was found a few times. This chain uses TRBV27 with TRBJ1-1, with D possibly being TRBD1 (5 bases). This CDR3 is 11 amino acids long. The germline V gene has CDR1 MNHEY and CDR2 SMNVEV (reference sequence). The V end was cut by 6 bases, the J end by 4 bases, with 6 bases between. The CDR3 reads CASRGGTEAFF. The CDR3 DNA is TGTGCCAGCAGGGGGGGCACTGAAGCTTTCTTT.

V is TRBV6-5 and J is TRBJ2-7; tentative D call: TRBD2 (5 bases). Germline CDR1 reads MNHEY; CDR2 reads SVGAGI. CDR3 length: 14 amino acids. Trimming pared 6 bases from V and 3 bases from J, leaving 15 bases between. The CDR3 nucleotides read TGTGCCAGCAGAGGCATTCAACGGGGCTACGAGCAGTACTTC. This codes for CASRGIQRGYEQYF.

The chain is built from TRBV7-8 and TRBJ2-5; 13 bases are shared with TRBD2. V dropped 5 bases and J dropped 0; count of bases not matched to a gene: 9. The CDR3 loop spans 18 amino acids. Germline loops: CDR1 SGHVS, CDR2 FQNEAQ. The CDR3 spells CASSRGLAGVPDQETQYF. Here the CDR3 DNA reads TGTGCCAGCAGCCGAGGACTAGCGGGAGTCCCGGACCAAGAGACCCAGTACTTC.

The gene calls are TRBV28 and TRBJ1-1; a weak D match, TRBD1 (6 bases). The CDR3 totals 15 residues. In germline, CDR1 is MDHEN, CDR2 SYDVKM. Trimming stripped 6 bases from V and 3 bases from J, with 17 bases between. In DNA, the CDR3 is TGTGCCAGCAGCCTTAAGCGGGGGCGCTACACTGAAGCTTTCTTT. Encoded protein: CASSLKRGRYTEAFF.

J is TRBJ2-3 and V is TRBV6-1, with 9 bases lining up with TRBD1. Per germline, CDR1 MNHNS and CDR2 SASEGT. J was trimmed by 4 bases and V by 0 bases; bases with no gene match: 5. The CDR3 is made up of 16 amino acids. In DNA, the CDR3 is TGTGCCAGCAGTGAAGCCCCGGGACAGGGTGCAGATACGCAGTATTTT. This sequence encodes CASSEAPGQGADTQYF.

There are a few counts of this clone. This chain connects TRBV7-2 to TRBJ1-6; D gene unclear. Germline V gene lookup returns CDR1 SGHTA and CDR2 FQGNSA. Trimming took off 7 bases at V and 0 bases at J, with 10 bases between the two ends. This CDR3 has 15 amino acids. The CDR3 coding sequence is TGTGCCAGCACCTCACCGGGCTCCTATAATTCACCCCTCCACTTT. It yields the protein CASTSPGSYNSPLHF.

The chain carries TRBV7-9 and TRBJ1-1, with D perhaps matching TRBD1 (5 bases). The length of the CDR3 is 15 residues. The germline V and J ends were trimmed by 7 bases and 0 bases, with 15 bases remaining between them. Germline assignment: CDR1 SEHNR and CDR2 FQNEAQ (reference sequence). This chain's CDR3 is CASKTAGGLNTEAFF. CDR3 bases: TGTGCCAGCAAGACAGCCGGGGGATTGAACACTGAAGCTTTCTTT. Together with reference TRBV7-9 and TRBJ1-1, the CDR3 gives the full variable domain: DTGVSQNPRHKITKRGQNVTFRCDPISEHNRLYWYRQTLGQGPEFLTYFQNEAQLEKSRLLSDRFSAERPKGSFSTLEIQRTEQGDSAMYLCASKTAGGLNTEAFFGQGTRLTVV.

There are a few counts of this clone. This rearrangement joins TRBV2 to TRBJ1-5; perhaps TRBD1 as D (6 bases). Germline assignment: CDR1 SNHLY and CDR2 FYNNEI. Trimming pared 4 bases from V and 6 bases from J, leaving 16 bases between. The CDR3 has 15 amino acids. The CDR3 here is CASSVVGGFGQPQHF. The CDR3 coding sequence is TGTGCCAGCAGTGTGGTAGGGGGTTTCGGTCAGCCCCAGCATTTT. The variable domain in full, with the rest retrieved from reference TRBV2 and TRBJ1-5, is EPEVTQTPSHQVTQMGQEVILRCVPISNHLYFYWYRQILGQKVEFLVSFYNNEISEKSEIFDDQFSVERPDGSNFTLKIRSTKLEDSAMYFCASSVVGGFGQPQHFGDGTRLSIL.

A word on this clone: The junction shows a germline mismatch at one end, possibly a read error. The rearrangement links TRBV6-5 to TRBJ1-2; D unresolved. Germline loops: CDR1 MNHEY, CDR2 SVGAGI. The CDR3 contains 10 residues. CDR3 region: CASSYRPDPF. CDR3 nucleotide sequence: TGTGCCAGCAGTTACAGGCCGGATCCCTTC.

The chain combines TRBV19 with TRBJ1-5; D remains ambiguous. Between the trimmed V and J ends, which lost 1 base and 7 bases, there was a span of 8 bases. This CDR3 comprises 13 residues. From germline, CDR1 is LNHDA and CDR2 SQIVND (reference sequence). CDR3 in DNA: TGTGCCAGTAGTATAGTCGGCGGACAGCCCCAGCATTTT. Translation gives CASSIVGGQPQHF.

The rearrangement joins TRBV10-3 to TRBJ2-1, with D perhaps TRBD2 (5 bases). This CDR3 region has 11 residues. Deletions cut 10 bases from V and 3 bases from J, with 7 bases between. The germline V gene encodes CDR1 ENHRY and CDR2 SYGVKD. The CDR3 region has the DNA TGTGCCACCGGGGACTACAATGAGCAGTTCTTC. The encoded protein is CATGDYNEQFF.

This clone was seen a single time. The gene calls are TRBV5-1 and TRBJ1-5; D call uncertain. Germline CDR1 reads SGHRS; CDR2 reads YFSETQ. Between the trimmed V and J ends, which lost 0 bases and 7 bases, there was a span of 11 bases. CDR3 length: 14 residues. The CDR3, as DNA: TGCGCCAGCAGCTTGGGTCAGGAAGGCCAGCCCCAGCATTTT. It is translated as CASSLGQEGQPQHF.

This clone occurred a few times. Here the CDR3 reads CASSLESFGTGELFF. CDR3 in DNA: TGCGCCAGCAGCCTCGAAAGCTTTGGCACCGGGGAGCTGTTTTTT. The chain has TRBV4-1 and TRBJ2-2; D gene ambiguous. Germline V gene sequence: CDR1 MGHRA, CDR2 YSYEKL. Trimming stripped 4 bases from V and 4 bases from J, with 13 bases between. The CDR3 covers 15 residues.

V and J are TRBV2 and TRBJ2-7; 9 bases agree with TRBD1. V shed 7 bases and J 4 bases; nucleotides not matched to a gene: 8. Germline CDR1 reads SNHLY; CDR2 reads FYNNEI. The length of the CDR3 is 14 residues. The CDR3 region has the DNA TGTGCCAGCACTGAGCTCGGGACAGGGTACGAGCAGTACTTC. Amino acid sequence: CASTELGTGYEQYF. Full variable domain (remainder filled in from reference TRBV2 and TRBJ2-7): EPEVTQTPSHQVTQMGQEVILRCVPISNHLYFYWYRQILGQKVEFLVSFYNNEISEKSEIFDDQFSVERPDGSNFTLKIRSTKLEDSAMYFCASTELGTGYEQYFGPGTRLTVT.

This rearrangement joins TRBV4-1 to TRBJ2-3; weak D call: TRBD1 (6 bases). V gave up 1 base and J gave up 0 bases, with 14 bases separating them. CDR3 length equals 17 residues. The V gene's germline CDR1 is MGHRA and CDR2 YSYEKL. The CDR3 nucleotides are TGCGCCAGCAGCCAAGGGTTACAGGGAGCTAGCACAGATACGCAGTATTTT. Encoded protein: CASSQGLQGASTDTQYF.

This clone has more than one count but fewer than ten. V gene TRBV19 combines with J gene TRBJ1-2; D gene uncertain. Per germline, CDR1 LNHDA and CDR2 SQIVND (reference sequence). The V gene lost 4 bases and the J gene lost 5 bases, with 5 bases spanning the gap. The CDR3 length is 11 residues. The CDR3 DNA reads as TGTGCCAGTAGTACAGGTTATGGCTACACCTTC. It yields the protein CASSTGYGYTF.

The rearrangement links TRBV5-3 to TRBJ1-1, with TRBD1 matching over 7 bases. TRBV5-3 is annotated as an ORF whose role is uncertain. This CDR3 has 14 amino acids. V lost 4 bases to trimming and J lost 7 bases; unmatched junction nucleotides: 10. This chain's CDR3 is CARSAYRGPVEAFF. The CDR3 DNA is TGTGCCAGAAGCGCTTACAGGGGACCTGTTGAAGCTTTCTTT.

The rearrangement uses TRBV6-5 and TRBJ2-2, with 8 bases matching TRBD1. The CDR3 extends over 15 amino acids. J lost 0 bases, V lost 5 bases, and 2 bases had no gene match. Germline CDR1 MNHEY, CDR2 SVGAGI. The chain's CDR3 is CASSATGANTGELFF. The CDR3 DNA reads TGTGCCAGCAGTGCGACAGGGGCGAACACCGGGGAGCTGTTTTTT.

The chain combines TRBV11-3 with TRBJ2-7; 14 bases line up with TRBD2. Germline CDR1 reads SGHNT; CDR2 reads YENEEA. Trimming cost V 6 bases and J 7 bases; bases outside gene matches: 8. CDR3 size: 15 residues. This CDR3 is CASRRLAGGPWEQYF. CDR3 nucleotides: TGTGCCAGCAGGCGACTAGCGGGAGGGCCATGGGAGCAGTACTTC.

The chain uses TRBV11-2 and TRBJ2-1; D is possibly TRBD1 (5 bases). Trimming removed 3 bases at V and 7 bases at J, with 10 bases between. CDR3 length: 13 residues. Germline CDR1 SGHAT, CDR2 FQNNGV. The CDR3 DNA sequence: TGTGCCAGCAGCTTTAGGGGTTTTAATGAGCAGTTCTTC. This codes for CASSFRGFNEQFF.

The chain employs TRBV7-2 and TRBJ2-1; D gene uncertain. Trimming removed 5 bases at V and 6 bases at J, with 14 bases between. Per the germline V gene, CDR1 is SGHTA and CDR2 is FQGNSA. This CDR3 contains 14 residues. The DNA of the CDR3 is TGTGCCAGCAGCGTCCTTACTATCTCCAATGAGCAGTTCTTC. Translation: CASSVLTISNEQFF.